The 25 T cell receptor beta chains below were found in one sample sequenced in a study of blood T cell repertoires in COVID-19. Assay used: immunoSEQ multiplex PCR; TCRdb lists only in-frame clones, some missing. The data hold over 200,000 clones, with roughly four fifths observed a single time. The sequencing input was PBMCs or T cells enriched from blood (not recorded which). The receptors were gathered from a man in his sixties who had recovered from COVID-19.

The chain combines TRBV10-2 with TRBJ1-5; D is perhaps TRBD1 (5 bases). The CDR3 is 14 residues long. Germline V gene lookup returns CDR1 WSHSY and CDR2 SAAADI. Trimming left V 0 bases short and J 3 bases short, with 6 bases between. The CDR3 nucleotides read TGCGCCAGCAGTGAGTCACAGGTCAATCAGCCCCAGCATTTT. It codes for CASSESQVNQPQHF.

The V call is TRBV12-5, the J call TRBJ2-5, with TRBD1 identical over 8 bases. Looked up from germline, CDR1 is LGHNT and CDR2 is FRNRAP. The CDR3 length is 15 residues. V shed 4 bases and J 5 bases; nucleotides not matched to a gene: 9. In nucleotides, the CDR3 is TGTGCTAGTGGTTACCGCCCAGGACAGGGTGAGACCCAGTACTTC. Amino acid sequence: CASGYRPGQGETQYF.

This clone was picked up a small number of times. This rearrangement joins TRBV5-1 to TRBJ2-1; TRBD2 aligns across 12 bases. The CDR3 is 15 amino acids. The V gene's germline CDR1 is SGHRS and CDR2 YFSETQ. The ends lost 4 bases at V and 8 bases at J; junction bases unmatched: 7. Here the CDR3 reads CASSDPSGGAYEQFF. CDR3 nucleotide sequence: TGCGCCAGCAGCGACCCTAGCGGGGGGGCGTATGAGCAGTTCTTC.

J is TRBJ1-2 and V is TRBV21-1. TRBV21-1 corresponds to a pseudogene. The CDR3 loop spans 14 amino acids. The CDR3 DNA sequence: TGTGCCAGCAGCAAAGCTGGGGAGAACTATGGCTACACCTTC. As protein: CASSKAGENYGYTF.

The rearrangement joins TRBV6-6 to TRBJ1-1; D remains ambiguous. V was cut by 5 bases and J by 3 bases, with 10 bases left in between. CDR3 length equals 13 residues. Germline V lookup: CDR1 MNHNY, CDR2 SVGAGI (reference sequence). CDR3 coding DNA: TGTGCCAGCAGTGGAGCGCTGCACACTGAAGCTTTCTTT. It yields the protein CASSGALHTEAFF.

The V and J genes are TRBV28 and TRBJ2-6; D possibly corresponds to TRBD1 (6 bases). The CDR3 has 20 residues. Looked up from germline, CDR1 is MDHEN and CDR2 is SYDVKM. The V and J ends lost 2 bases and 4 bases respectively, with 24 bases between them. The CDR3 loop is CASSLEEAAGVSVGANVLTF. The CDR3 DNA reads as TGTGCCAGCAGTTTAGAGGAGGCAGCAGGGGTTTCGGTCGGGGCCAACGTCCTGACTTTC.

The CDR3 reads CASSQDGLQTGELFF. CDR3 sequence (DNA): TGTGCCAGCAGCCAAGACGGACTCCAGACCGGGGAGCTGTTTTTT. V usage is TRBV3-1 (or the pseudogene TRBV3-2) and J usage is TRBJ2-2, with D maybe TRBD2 (5 bases). Trimming shortened V by 0 bases and J by 5 bases, and 10 bases separated the two germline ends. The CDR3 has 15 residues. Germline CDR1 is LGHDT and CDR2 is YNNKEL (reference sequence).

This clone came up a few times. V gene TRBV14 combines with J gene TRBJ1-1; D is possibly TRBD1 (5 bases). V dropped 1 base and J dropped 5 bases, with 17 bases sitting between them. The CDR3 is 16 amino acids. The germline V gene encodes CDR1 SGHDN and CDR2 FVKESK. CDR3 residues: CASSQGWWAGGTEAFF. For the CDR3, the DNA is TGTGCCAGCAGCCAAGGATGGTGGGCCGGGGGGACTGAAGCTTTCTTT.

This clone has just one count. V and J are TRBV5-4 and TRBJ1-6, with a weak D call TRBD1 (5 bases). The CDR3 is made up of 17 amino acids. Germline values: CDR1 SGHNT, CDR2 YYREEE (reference sequence). The ends were cut back, 4 bases at V and 7 bases at J, with 21 bases in the middle. The DNA of the CDR3 is TGTGCCAGCAGCGATTGGGGGGTATTTGGGGTAAATTCACCCCTCCACTTT. Its protein product is CASSDWGVFGVNSPLHF.

The gene calls are TRBV18 and TRBJ2-4; 8 bases map to TRBD1. The CDR3 sequence is 14 residues long. V trimming: 5 bases; J trimming: 8 bases; junction bases outside the gene matches: 8. The germline V gene has CDR1 KGHSH and CDR2 LQKENI. The CDR3 nucleotides are TGTGCCAGCTCAACGGACAGGGAAGTCCACATTCAGTACTTC. Residues: CASSTDREVHIQYF.

CDR3 sequence: CASSLQNRGEQYF. Here the CDR3 DNA reads TGTGCCAGCAGCTTACAAAACAGGGGCGAGCAGTACTTC. The genes are TRBV7-2 and TRBJ2-7, with 7 bases fitting TRBD1. The J segment lost 6 bases and the V segment lost 2 bases, leaving 4 bases of the junction unmatched. From germline, CDR1 is SGHTA and CDR2 FQGNSA. The CDR3 is 13 residues long.

The chain recombines TRBV7-2 with TRBJ2-1; 7 bases map to TRBD1. V gave up 5 bases and J gave up 9 bases; unmatched junction bases: 10. From germline, CDR1 is SGHTA and CDR2 FQGNSA. This CDR3 comprises 14 residues. The CDR3 loop is CASSPDRVRGEQFF. Here the CDR3 DNA reads TGTGCCAGCAGCCCAGACAGGGTCCGCGGTGAGCAGTTCTTC. The full variable domain, its missing parts supplied by reference TRBV7-2 and TRBJ2-1, is GAGVSQSPSNKVTEKGKDVELRCDPISGHTALYWYRQSLGQGLEFLIYFQGNSAPDKSGLPSDRFSAERTGGSVSTLTIQRTQQEDSAVYLCASSPDRVRGEQFFGPGTRLTVL.

V usage is TRBV4-3 and J usage is TRBJ2-7, with 9 nucleotides matching TRBD1. V gave up 3 bases and J gave up 1 base; unmatched junction bases: 7. Germline assignment: CDR1 LGHNA and CDR2 YSLEER. CDR3 length equals 16 residues. CDR3 nucleotides: TGCGCCAGCAGCCAGTTCCTACAGGGGGCTTCCTACGAGCAGTACTTC. It encodes CASSQFLQGASYEQYF.

The genes are TRBV27 and TRBJ1-5; possibly TRBD1 for D (5 bases). Trimming took 1 base from V and 0 from J, leaving 10 bases between them. This CDR3 is 16 amino acids long. Germline V lookup: CDR1 MNHEY, CDR2 SMNVEV (reference sequence). The CDR3 region is CASSLWGTNSNQPQHF. CDR3 coding DNA: TGTGCCAGCAGTTTATGGGGCACAAATAGCAATCAGCCCCAGCATTTT.

This clone appeared once. The V gene is TRBV30, the J gene TRBJ1-3, with a tentative D call TRBD1 (6 bases). CDR3 length equals 13 residues. The V end lost 5 bases, the J end lost 0 bases, and 8 bases lay between the germline ends. The germline V gene encodes CDR1 GTSNPN and CDR2 SVGIG (reference sequence). CDR3 region: CAWQGSSGNTIYF. CDR3 DNA: TGTGCCTGGCAGGGGAGCTCTGGAAACACCATATATTTT.

The gene calls are TRBV7-2 and TRBJ1-2; 8 nucleotides agree with TRBD1. The CDR3 consists of 14 residues. Germline CDR1 and CDR2: SGHTA and FQGNSA. Trimming cost V 5 bases and J 8 bases; bases outside gene matches: 10. The CDR3 bases are TGTGCCAGCAGCACGGTCCAGGGGGCGCAGGGCTACACCTTC. Protein sequence: CASSTVQGAQGYTF.

The chain links TRBV18 to TRBJ2-1; D perhaps matches TRBD1 (6 bases). This CDR3 is 16 amino acids long. With 5 bases removed from V and 0 bases from J, the gap between germline ends came to 14 bases. CDR1 is KGHSH, CDR2 LQKENI, per germline. In nucleotides, the CDR3 is TGTGCCAGCTCATCCGAGACAGGAAACTCCTACAATGAGCAGTTCTTC. Its translation: CASSSETGNSYNEQFF.

The genes are TRBV9 and TRBJ2-3; TRBD2 might be the D (7 bases). V shed 0 bases and J shed 0 bases, with 14 bases lying between them. The germline gives CDR1 SGDLS, CDR2 YYNGEE. The CDR3 contains 17 residues. CDR3: CASSVGRRGLSTDTQYF. The CDR3 DNA reads as TGTGCCAGCAGCGTAGGGAGGCGGGGGCTAAGCACAGATACGCAGTATTTT.

Comment on this clone: A junction boundary mismatches the germline segment, possibly from a read error. The V call is TRBV7-7, the J call TRBJ2-2, with D unclear. CDR1 and CDR2 from the germline V gene are SSHAT and FNYEAQ (reference sequence). The CDR3 has 14 residues. The CDR3 protein is CASSQRLYTGELFF. CDR3 coding DNA: TGTGCTAGCAGCCAAAGACTTTACACCGGGGAGCTGTTTTTT.

This CDR3 reads CASSHLQGANTDTQYF. The CDR3 coding sequence is TGTGCCAGCAGCCACCTACAGGGGGCGAACACAGATACGCAGTATTTT. The V and J genes are TRBV14 and TRBJ2-3, with 9 bases identical to TRBD1. The CDR3 contains 16 residues. Trimming at V came to 3 bases and at J to 2 bases, leaving 6 bases not matched to a gene. CDR1 is SGHDN and CDR2 is FVKESK in the germline V gene.

The V and J genes are TRBV3-1 (or the pseudogene TRBV3-2) and TRBJ1-5, with a possible D match to TRBD1 (5 bases). The CDR3 totals 17 residues. The germline gives CDR1 LGHDT, CDR2 YNNKEL (reference sequence). V was pared by 0 bases and J by 2 bases, with 14 bases between. The CDR3 DNA sequence: TGTGCCAGCAGCCAAGATCTTGGGCAGACAGGCAATCAGCCCCAGCATTTT. Translation: CASSQDLGQTGNQPQHF.

This chain joins TRBV5-1 and TRBJ1-3; 8 positions match TRBD1. J gave up 0 bases and V 4 bases, and 6 bases lay outside the gene matches. The CDR3 is 16 amino acids. Germline CDR1 reads SGHRS; CDR2 reads YFSETQ. CDR3 sequence: CASSRGQGHSGNTIYF. Here the CDR3 DNA reads TGCGCCAGCAGCCGAGGACAGGGCCACTCTGGAAACACCATATATTTT.

The rearrangement links TRBV5-6 to TRBJ2-2; TRBD1 might be the D (5 bases). CDR1 is SGHDT, CDR2 YYEEEE, per germline. V gave up 2 bases and J gave up 4 bases, with 15 bases separating them. This CDR3 is 16 amino acids long. CDR3 in amino acids: CASSLVPQVTTGELFF. DNA for the CDR3: TGTGCCAGCAGCTTAGTACCACAGGTTACCACCGGGGAGCTGTTTTTT.

The gene calls are TRBV2 and TRBJ1-4; D is unresolved. V was cut by 7 bases and J by 8 bases, with 20 bases left in between. CDR3 length equals 15 residues. Germline V gene data show CDR1 as SNHLY and CDR2 as FYNNEI. Written as DNA, the CDR3 is TGTGCCAGCACCGTTTTAACCGGGGTCGTGGAAAAACTGTTTTTT. Protein: CASTVLTGVVEKLFF. The variable domain in full, completed from reference TRBV2 and TRBJ1-4, reads EPEVTQTPSHQVTQMGQEVILRCVPISNHLYFYWYRQILGQKVEFLVSFYNNEISEKSEIFDDQFSVERPDGSNFTLKIRSTKLEDSAMYFCASTVLTGVVEKLFFGSGTQLSVL.

This clone was recorded only once. The chain joins TRBV5-4 to TRBJ2-1, with D perhaps matching TRBD2 (6 bases). This CDR3 comprises 16 residues. The V and J ends lost 2 bases and 2 bases respectively, with 14 bases between them. Looked up from germline, CDR1 is SGHNT and CDR2 is YYREEE (reference sequence). The CDR3 region has the DNA TGTGCCAGCAGCTTTGGGGGGACCCGGGCCTACAATGAGCAGTTCTTC. Translating it yields CASSFGGTRAYNEQFF. The full variable domain, in which reference TRBV5-4 and TRBJ2-1 provide the parts outside the CDR3, is ETGVTQSPTHLIKTRGQQVTLRCSSQSGHNTVSWYQQALGQGPQFIFQYYREEENGRGNFPPRFSGLQFPNYSSELNVNALELDDSALYLCASSFGGTRAYNEQFFGPGTRLTVL.